One sample yielded the 8 T cell receptor beta chains listed below, sequenced in a study of OX40 agonist ivuxolimab in advanced cancers. Sequencing used immunoSEQ multiplex PCR; TCRdb keeps in-frame clones, though not all of them. Here the sample spans around 45,000 clones, roughly 86% being singletons. Material: CD4+ or CD8+ T cells sorted from blood, obtained in a trial of the OX40 agonist ivuxolimab. The receptors derive from an adult with an advanced solid tumor such as melanoma, head and neck, liver or kidney cancer.

Comment on this clone: At one of its ends the junction is not consistent with the germline gene, which may arise from a read error. The chain is built from TRBV9 and TRBJ1-3; maybe TRBD1 (6 bases). CDR1 is SGDLS and CDR2 is YYNGEE in the germline V gene. The CDR3 sequence is 12 residues long. The CDR3, as DNA: TGTGCAAGCAGGGGTGCTGGAAACACCATATATTTT. It is translated as CASRGAGNTIYF.

The rearrangement links TRBV5-1 to TRBJ2-5, with TRBD2 matching over 11 bases. With V trimmed by 0 bases and J by 1 base, 2 bases remained unmatched. CDR1 is SGHRS and CDR2 is YFSETQ in the germline V gene. The CDR3 is 16 residues long. In DNA form, the CDR3 reads TGCGCCAGCAGCTTGGGGACTAGCGGGCCCCAAGAGACCCAGTACTTC. Protein sequence: CASSLGTSGPQETQYF.

The V gene is TRBV5-4, the J gene TRBJ2-1; 8 bases align to TRBD2. Germline CDR1 SGHNT, CDR2 YYREEE (reference sequence). With V trimmed by 3 bases and J by 7 bases, 15 bases remained unmatched. The CDR3 is made up of 17 amino acids. CDR3 residues: CASSYQRTSLMWNEQFF. As DNA, the CDR3 is TGTGCCAGCAGCTATCAGAGGACTAGCCTCATGTGGAATGAGCAGTTCTTC.

The chain joins TRBV9 to TRBJ2-1, with 14 bases aligning to TRBD2. CDR3 length: 19 amino acids. The ends lost 4 bases at V and 0 bases at J; junction bases unmatched: 9. Per the germline V gene, CDR1 is SGDLS and CDR2 is YYNGEE. The CDR3 DNA reads TGTGCCAGCAGCCTAGGGACTAGCGGGGGTTTTAGCTCCTACAATGAGCAGTTCTTC. Its translation is CASSLGTSGGFSSYNEQFF.

The chain is built from TRBV6-5 and TRBJ2-1; the D gene is possibly TRBD2 (6 bases). The V and J ends lost 5 bases and 7 bases respectively, with 15 bases between them. The CDR3 loop spans 14 amino acids. The germline V gene encodes CDR1 MNHEY and CDR2 SVGAGI. The DNA for the CDR3 is TGTGCCAGCAGTCTCAGGGCGGGGATTAATGAGCAGTTCTTC. Encoded protein: CASSLRAGINEQFF.

This clone was observed once. Other DNA sequences in the sample encode the same CDR3. V is TRBV7-3 and J is TRBJ2-7; 8 positions agree with TRBD1. The V gene end was trimmed by 5 bases and the J gene end by 0 bases; junction bases not matched to a gene: 6. Looked up from germline, CDR1 is SGHTA and CDR2 is FQGTGA. CDR3 size: 15 residues. CDR3 DNA sequence: TGTGCCAGCAGCGAAACAGGGGGGAGCTCCTACGAGCAGTACTTC. It specifies CASSETGGSSYEQYF.

V gene TRBV11-3 combines with J gene TRBJ1-1; D may be TRBD1 (5 bases). Germline assignment: CDR1 SGHNT and CDR2 YENEEA. V gave up 5 bases and J gave up 1 base, with 8 bases separating them. This CDR3 is built from 13 residues. CDR3 amino acids: CASSRQGNTEAFF. DNA for the CDR3: TGTGCCAGCAGCCGGCAGGGGAACACTGAAGCTTTCTTT.

This clone has a single count. V gene TRBV29-1 combines with J gene TRBJ2-1, with D unclear. Germline values: CDR1 SQVTM, CDR2 ANQGSEA. V was trimmed by 6 bases and J by 0 bases, leaving 9 bases between them. The CDR3 is made up of 13 amino acids. CDR3 sequence (DNA): TGCAGCGTACCGGGTGGCTCCTACAATGAGCAGTTCTTC. Translating gives CSVPGGSYNEQFF.